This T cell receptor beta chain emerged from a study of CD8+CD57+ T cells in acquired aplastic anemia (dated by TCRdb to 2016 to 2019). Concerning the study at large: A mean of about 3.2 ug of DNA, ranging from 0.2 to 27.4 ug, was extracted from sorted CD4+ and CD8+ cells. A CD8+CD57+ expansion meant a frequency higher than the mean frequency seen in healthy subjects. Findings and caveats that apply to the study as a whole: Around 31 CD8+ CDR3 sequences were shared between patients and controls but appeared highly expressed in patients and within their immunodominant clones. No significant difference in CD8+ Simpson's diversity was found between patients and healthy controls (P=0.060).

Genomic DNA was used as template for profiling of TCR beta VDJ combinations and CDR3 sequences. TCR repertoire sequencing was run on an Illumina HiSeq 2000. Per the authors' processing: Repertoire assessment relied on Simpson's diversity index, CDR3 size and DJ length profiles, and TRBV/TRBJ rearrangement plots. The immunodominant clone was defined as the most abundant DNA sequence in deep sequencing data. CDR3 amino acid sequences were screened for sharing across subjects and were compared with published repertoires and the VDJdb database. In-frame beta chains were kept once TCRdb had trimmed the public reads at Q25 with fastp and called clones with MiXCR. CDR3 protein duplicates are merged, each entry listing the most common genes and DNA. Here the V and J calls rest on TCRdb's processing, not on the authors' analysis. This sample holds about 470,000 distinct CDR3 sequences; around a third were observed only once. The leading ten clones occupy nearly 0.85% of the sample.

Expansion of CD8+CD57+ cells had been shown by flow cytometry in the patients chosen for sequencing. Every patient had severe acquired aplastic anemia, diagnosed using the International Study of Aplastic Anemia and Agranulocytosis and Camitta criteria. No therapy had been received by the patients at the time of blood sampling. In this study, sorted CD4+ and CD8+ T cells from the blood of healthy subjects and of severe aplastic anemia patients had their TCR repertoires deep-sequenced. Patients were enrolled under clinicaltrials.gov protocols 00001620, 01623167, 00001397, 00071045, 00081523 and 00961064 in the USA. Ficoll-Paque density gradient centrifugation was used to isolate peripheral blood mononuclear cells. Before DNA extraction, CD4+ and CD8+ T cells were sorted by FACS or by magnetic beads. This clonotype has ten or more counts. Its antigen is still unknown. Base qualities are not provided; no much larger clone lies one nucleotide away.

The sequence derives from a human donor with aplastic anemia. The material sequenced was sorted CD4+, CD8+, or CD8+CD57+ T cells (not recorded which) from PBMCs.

The bases are TGTGCCAGCAGCGTCAGGGAGCTGGGCTCCTACGAGCAGTACTTC. Its protein is CASSVRELGSYEQYF. The rearranged chain carries TRBV7-9 and TRBJ2-7; the D match is possibly TRBD1 or TRBD2, with 5 bases aligned in each. The CDR3 measures 15 amino acids from cysteine to phenylalanine. Left in the record is the CDR3 DNA by itself, 45 bases read in frame from the first base. CDR1 and CDR2 are drawn from the germline V gene (reference sequence): SEHNR, FQNEAQ. V is pared back by 5 bases and J by 0 bases, with 14 bases lying between the germline termini.